The 9 T cell receptor beta chains below come from one sample, sequenced in a study of T cells in localized non-small cell lung cancer (dated by TCRdb to about 2020). Library construction relied on the immunoSEQ multiplex PCR assay. TCRdb took this table from immuneACCESS and kept in-frame rearrangements with V and J called. Such tables lack part of the clones; where checked against another copy, unresolved V genes explain under half of the gap, and the rest is unexplained. A total of approximately 43,000 clones appear in this sample, 86% of them only once. Approximately 6.4% of the sample is taken by the ten largest. The starting material was peripheral blood, obtained before any cancer treatment. These receptor sequences come from a woman aged 18-55 years with stage III lung adenocarcinoma.

The chain uses TRBV30 and TRBJ1-2, with D possibly matching TRBD1 (5 bases). Germline loops: CDR1 GTSNPN, CDR2 SVGIG (reference sequence). V lost 0 bases to trimming and J lost 4 bases, with 9 bases between them. This CDR3 is 13 amino acids long. DNA of the CDR3: TGTGCCTGGAGTGTCGGCAGGGCCTATGGCTACACCTTC. Amino acids: CAWSVGRAYGYTF.

V is TRBV7-2 and J is TRBJ2-1; TRBD2 is a possible D gene (7 bases). V lost 4 bases, J lost 4 bases, and 14 bases lay in between. The germline V gene has CDR1 SGHTA and CDR2 FQGNSA. The CDR3 is 15 residues long. CDR3 amino acids: CASSSRGGNYNEQFF. The CDR3 bases are TGTGCCAGCAGCTCGAGGGGGGGTAATTACAATGAGCAGTTCTTC.

V is TRBV18 and J is TRBJ2-1; 12 bases line up with TRBD1. The CDR3 is 20 amino acids. Germline V lookup: CDR1 KGHSH, CDR2 LQKENI. Trimming took 4 bases from V and 0 from J; bases not matched to a gene: 13. The CDR3 DNA reads as TGTGCCAGCTCACGAATTCTGGGACAGGGGGCCACCAGCTCCTACAATGAGCAGTTCTTC. Residues: CASSRILGQGATSSYNEQFF. Complete variable domain (other parts from reference TRBV18 and TRBJ2-1): NAGVMQNPRHLVRRRGQEARLRCSPMKGHSHVYWYRQLPEEGLKFMVYLQKENIIDESGMPKERFSAEFPKEGPSILRIQQVVRGDSAAYFCASSRILGQGATSSYNEQFFGPGTRLTVL.

The genes are TRBV7-9 and TRBJ1-2; unclear D gene. This CDR3 is built from 16 residues. CDR1 is SEHNR and CDR2 is FQNEAQ in the germline V gene (reference sequence). Between the trimmed V and J ends, which lost 1 base and 2 bases, there was a span of 14 bases. CDR3 amino acids: CASSLVPGNGNYGYTF. The CDR3 nucleotides read TGTGCCAGCAGCTTAGTCCCCGGCAACGGGAACTATGGCTACACCTTC.

The chain recombines TRBV9 with TRBJ1-6; D gene unclear. CDR3 size: 15 residues. Trimming removed 0 bases at V and 7 bases at J, with 11 bases between. CDR1 is SGDLS and CDR2 is YYNGEE in the germline V gene. CDR3 sequence reads: CASSVGVVSNSPLHF. The CDR3 DNA reads as TGTGCCAGCAGCGTAGGCGTCGTATCCAATTCACCCCTCCACTTT.

The sample holds a few counts of this clone. CDR3 loop: CASSQDNRARMNTEAFF. The CDR3 DNA follows: TGCGCCAGCAGCCAAGACAACAGGGCAAGAATGAACACTGAAGCTTTCTTT. The chain couples TRBV4-1 to TRBJ1-1, with a tentative D call TRBD1 (6 bases). The CDR3 runs to 17 residues. The V end was cut by 0 bases, the J end by 0 bases, with 14 bases between. Per the germline V gene, CDR1 is MGHRA and CDR2 is YSYEKL.

The chain uses TRBV2 and TRBJ1-1, with D possibly TRBD1 on 6 matching bases. The CDR3 consists of 12 residues. CDR1 is SNHLY, CDR2 FYNNEI, per germline. CDR3 bases: TGTGTCACTAGTCGGGGGGCCACTGAAGCTTTCTTT. Amino acids: CVTSRGATEAFF. Variable domain in full (rest from reference TRBV2 and TRBJ1-1): EPEVTQTPSHQVTQMGQEVILRCVPISNHLYFYWYRQILGQKVEFLVSFYNNEISEKSEIFDDQFSVERPDGSNFTLKIRSTKLEDSAMYFCVTSRGATEAFFGQGTRLTVV.

This clone occurred once. This chain uses TRBV4-2 with TRBJ1-6; a possible D gene is TRBD1 (5 bases). Germline V gene sequence: CDR1 LGHNA, CDR2 YNFKEQ. This CDR3 spans 14 amino acids. Trimming pared 3 bases from V and 7 bases from J, leaving 10 bases between. CDR3 nucleotides: TGTGCCAGCAGCCAGGGGCTTGGCAATTCACCCCTCCACTTT. It codes for CASSQGLGNSPLHF.

V gene TRBV7-9 combines with J gene TRBJ1-4; no firm D call. V lost 1 base and J lost 7, with 13 bases in between. The CDR3 loop spans 15 amino acids. CDR1 is SEHNR and CDR2 is FQNEAQ in the germline V gene (reference sequence). The CDR3 here is CASSLVVLSGEKLFF. The CDR3 region has the DNA TGTGCCAGCAGCTTAGTGGTGTTGAGCGGTGAAAAACTGTTTTTT.